These 9 T cell receptor beta chains were all obtained from the same sample, sequenced in a study of cytomegalovirus exposure and HLA in healthy donors. Primers included in the PCR were 60 Vbeta and 13 Jbeta primers. Clones were sequenced by immunoSEQ multiplex PCR, and TCRdb holds only the in-frame ones, with some missing. The table has roughly 200,000 clones, more than 70% seen once. Sequencing used PBMCs. These receptors were collected from a man aged 40-49 years in good health and CMV-seropositive.

This chain joins TRBV2 and TRBJ2-7; 9 nucleotides align to TRBD1. The CDR3 consists of 15 residues. Trimming at V came to 4 bases and at J to 5 bases, leaving 9 bases not matched to a gene. CDR1 is SNHLY and CDR2 is FYNNEI in the germline V gene. The CDR3 region is CASSAGGTGPDEQYF. CDR3 coding DNA: TGTGCCAGCAGTGCGGGTGGGACAGGGCCGGACGAGCAGTACTTC.

The rearrangement uses TRBV5-1 and TRBJ2-3, with 10 nucleotides matching TRBD2. V was clipped by 3 bases and J by 5 bases; unmatched bases: 6. CDR1 is SGHRS and CDR2 is YFSETQ in the germline V gene. The CDR3 runs 15 residues. The CDR3 protein is CASSYTSGMVDTQYF. CDR3 in DNA: TGCGCCAGCAGCTACACTAGCGGGATGGTAGATACGCAGTATTTT.

The V gene is TRBV6-5, the J gene TRBJ2-6; maybe TRBD2 (6 bases). The germline V and J ends were trimmed by 2 bases and 3 bases, with 8 bases remaining between them. Germline loops: CDR1 MNHEY, CDR2 SVGAGI. CDR3 length equals 15 residues. For the CDR3, the DNA is TGTGCCAGCAGTTACGGGACTCTTGGGGCCAACGTCCTGACTTTC. Translated: CASSYGTLGANVLTF.

This clone came up a few times. V is TRBV27 and J is TRBJ1-2; perhaps TRBD1 as D (6 bases). The CDR3 loop spans 14 amino acids. Trimming removed 10 bases at V and 4 bases at J, with 19 bases between. The germline V gene encodes CDR1 MNHEY and CDR2 SMNVEV (reference sequence). The CDR3 nucleotides are TGTGCCACAGCCCGAAAAATAGGGGGCTATGGCTACACCTTC. This gives the protein CATARKIGGYGYTF.

The chain has TRBV25-1 and TRBJ1-6; D is unresolved. CDR1 and CDR2 from the germline V gene are MGHDK and SYGVNS. This CDR3 has 14 amino acids. V shed 6 bases and J shed 7 bases, with 13 bases lying between them. The CDR3 sequence: CASSLPGENSPLHF. CDR3 DNA sequence: TGTGCCAGCAGCCTTCCGGGAGAAAATTCACCCCTCCACTTT.

This CDR3 reads CASSPARGRAHEQYF. The CDR3 DNA reads as TGTGCCAGCAGCCCTGCCCGCGGGAGGGCCCACGAGCAGTACTTC. This rearrangement joins TRBV14 to TRBJ2-7, with 9 bases lining up with TRBD2. This CDR3 region has 15 residues. Germline lookup yields CDR1 SGHDN and CDR2 FVKESK. V lost 4 bases and J lost 5; bases outside the gene matches: 9.

A note on this clone: One junction end does not reproduce the germline sequence, and a read error may be involved. This sequence joins TRBV7-9 and TRBJ2-7; the match to TRBD2 covers 10 bases. The V gene's germline CDR1 is SEHNR and CDR2 FQNEAQ (reference sequence). The CDR3 covers 14 residues. In DNA, the CDR3 is TGTTCCAGCAGCTTGCTAGCGGGAGAGGGCGAGCAGTACTTC. Protein sequence: CSSSLLAGEGEQYF.

The rearrangement uses TRBV6-1 and TRBJ1-3; D is ambiguous. V lost 2 bases to trimming and J lost 5 bases, with 16 bases between them. This CDR3 has 16 residues. Per the germline V gene, CDR1 is MNHNS and CDR2 is SASEGT. CDR3 coding DNA: TGTGCCAGCAGTGAACTCGGGGAGGGTTTAAGAAACACCATATATTTT. Residues: CASSELGEGLRNTIYF.

The chain carries TRBV5-4 and TRBJ2-1; D might be TRBD1 (6 bases). The CDR3 loop spans 17 amino acids. Germline CDR1 reads SGHNT; CDR2 reads YYREEE (reference sequence). Trimming took off 4 bases at V and 1 base at J, with 18 bases between the two ends. In DNA, the CDR3 is TGTGCCAGCAGCCCGGGCAGGGGCGGACCTTCCTACAATGAGCAGTTCTTC. As protein: CASSPGRGGPSYNEQFF.